The next 32 T cell receptor beta chains were all read from a single sample in a study of blood T cell repertoires in COVID-19. Only in-frame clones appear in the TCRdb table, and some are missing; sequencing was by immunoSEQ multiplex PCR. This sample yields 35,000 to 45,000 clones, of which approximately 80% are seen a single time; over 15% belongs to the top ten. What was sequenced was peripheral blood. The source is a man aged 70-80 years with acute or convalescent COVID-19.

The rearrangement links TRBV24-1 to TRBJ1-5; no clear D gene. V was clipped by 4 bases and J by 5 bases, with 5 bases between them. The CDR3 spans 12 residues. Germline values: CDR1 KGHDR, CDR2 SFDVKD. The DNA of the CDR3 is TGTGCCACCAGTGACCCGGATCAGCCCCAGCATTTT. This gives the protein CATSDPDQPQHF.

V usage is TRBV5-6 and J usage is TRBJ1-4; D unclear. Trimming left V 0 bases short and J 8 bases short, with 11 bases between. Germline V gene sequence: CDR1 SGHDT, CDR2 YYEEEE. The CDR3 runs to 14 residues. The CDR3 DNA is TGTGCCAGCAGCTTGGGCCAGTCAGGCGAAAAACTGTTTTTT. This encodes CASSLGQSGEKLFF.

The chain recombines TRBV27 with TRBJ1-5; D gene ambiguous. CDR3 length equals 14 residues. Germline-derived CDR1 and CDR2 are MNHEY and SMNVEV (reference sequence). V gave up 0 bases and J gave up 7 bases, with 10 bases separating them. CDR3 in amino acids: CASSLSYSNQPQHF. In nucleotides, the CDR3 is TGTGCCAGCAGTTTATCGTACAGTAACCAGCCCCAGCATTTT.

This chain uses TRBV6-5 with TRBJ2-7, with a weak D call TRBD1 (5 bases). V lost 2 bases and J lost 5, with 10 bases in between. This CDR3 spans 13 amino acids. From germline, CDR1 is MNHEY and CDR2 SVGAGI. CDR3 region: CASSYKGPHEQYF. The CDR3 DNA is TGTGCCAGCAGTTACAAGGGGCCCCACGAGCAGTACTTC.

The V gene is TRBV27, the J gene TRBJ1-1, with TRBD1 identical over 7 bases. Germline V gene sequence: CDR1 MNHEY, CDR2 SMNVEV (reference sequence). V was pared by 6 bases and J by 6 bases, with 13 bases of the junction left unmatched. The CDR3 consists of 15 residues. CDR3 sequence (DNA): TGTGCCAGCAGGCGACAGGGTAAGAAGTATGCTGAAGCTTTCTTT. Translating gives CASRRQGKKYAEAFF.

This chain uses TRBV29-1 with TRBJ2-5, with 9 bases lining up with TRBD1. Germline V lookup: CDR1 SQVTM, CDR2 ANQGSEA. There are 15 residues in the CDR3. The trim removed 1 base at V and 2 bases at J, leaving 5 bases unmatched. The CDR3 DNA reads TGCAGCGTTGAAGGGGACAGGGTGTTACAAGAGACCCAGTACTTC. Its protein is CSVEGDRVLQETQYF.

The chain carries TRBV10-1 and TRBJ1-1; 10 bases are shared with TRBD1. With V trimmed by 6 bases and J by 1 base, 2 bases remained unmatched. Looked up from germline, CDR1 is WNHNN and CDR2 is SYGVQD (reference sequence). This CDR3 region has 14 residues. In nucleotides, the CDR3 is TGCGCCAGCAGCGGGGACAGGGGGAACACTGAAGCTTTCTTT. Its translation is CASSGDRGNTEAFF.

CDR3 protein: CASSQNTGAGNTIYF. The CDR3, as DNA: TGTGCCAGCAGCCAAAACACAGGGGCTGGAAACACCATATATTTT. The chain uses TRBV7-9 and TRBJ1-3, with 7 bases lining up with TRBD1. V shed 5 bases, J shed 2 bases, and the junction held 6 bases outside the gene matches. The germline gives CDR1 SEHNR, CDR2 FQNEAQ (reference sequence). This CDR3 comprises 15 residues. Full variable domain (rest looked up from reference TRBV7-9 and TRBJ1-3): DTGVSQNPRHKITKRGQNVTFRCDPISEHNRLYWYRQTLGQGPEFLTYFQNEAQLEKSRLLSDRFSAERPKGSFSTLEIQRTEQGDSAMYLCASSQNTGAGNTIYFGEGSWLTVV.

This clone was observed a single time. The rearrangement links TRBV6-4 to TRBJ2-1; D may be TRBD1 (6 bases). Trimming cost V 0 bases and J 0 bases, with 9 bases left between them. CDR1 MRHNA and CDR2 SNTAGT come from the germline V gene. This CDR3 spans 16 amino acids. CDR3 sequence reads: CASSDSVGASYNEQFF. The CDR3 region has the DNA TGTGCCAGCAGTGACTCGGTGGGGGCCTCCTACAATGAGCAGTTCTTC.

This clone was found once. This chain uses TRBV29-1 with TRBJ2-2, with 7 nucleotides matching TRBD1. Germline values: CDR1 SQVTM, CDR2 ANQGSEA. The CDR3 spans 17 residues. V trimming: 1 base; J trimming: 6 bases; junction bases outside the gene matches: 14. CDR3 sequence reads: CSVEGLSLHRGAGELFF. DNA of the CDR3: TGCAGCGTTGAAGGTCTCAGCCTTCACAGGGGAGCCGGGGAGCTGTTTTTT.

CDR3 sequence reads: CASSPSGMNTEAFF. DNA for the CDR3: TGTGCCAGCAGCCCCTCAGGGATGAACACTGAAGCTTTCTTT. The chain is built from TRBV7-2 and TRBJ1-1; D may be TRBD1 (5 bases). The CDR3 runs to 14 residues. Trimming shortened V by 5 bases and J by 0 bases, and 10 bases separated the two germline ends. Germline CDR1 reads SGHTA; CDR2 reads FQGNSA.

The V and J genes are TRBV5-4 and TRBJ2-3, with TRBD2 matching 14 bases. After removal of 4 bases from V and 5 bases from J, the junction contained 12 bases not matched to a gene. Germline values: CDR1 SGHNT, CDR2 YYREEE (reference sequence). CDR3 size: 18 residues. The CDR3 region is CASSKGLAGDYGKDTQYF. In nucleotides, the CDR3 is TGTGCCAGCAGCAAGGGACTAGCGGGGGACTACGGGAAAGATACGCAGTATTTT.

The chain has TRBV15 and TRBJ2-3, with TRBD2 as a possible D gene (7 bases). CDR1 and CDR2 (germline): LNHNV, YYDKDF (reference sequence). Trimming cost V 0 bases and J 2 bases, with 15 bases left between them. The CDR3 consists of 17 residues. CDR3 sequence: CATSRDDAGAYTDTQYF. Here the CDR3 DNA reads TGTGCCACCAGCAGAGATGACGCGGGGGCCTACACAGATACGCAGTATTTT.

The chain recombines TRBV5-4 with TRBJ1-2; 8 positions match TRBD1. The CDR3 is made up of 14 amino acids. The ends lost 2 bases at V and 7 bases at J; junction bases unmatched: 7. The V gene's germline CDR1 is SGHNT and CDR2 YYREEE (reference sequence). The DNA for the CDR3 is TGTGCCAGCAGCTTCAGGGGGCAGGTCGGTGGCTACACCTTC. It translates to CASSFRGQVGGYTF.

The V gene is TRBV24-1, the J gene TRBJ2-3; 7 positions agree with TRBD2. Germline trimming cut 5 bases from V and 1 base from J; bases unmatched to any gene: 11. Germline values: CDR1 KGHDR, CDR2 SFDVKD. The CDR3 runs 17 residues. CDR3 region: CATSATNRDYRTDTQYF. In DNA, the CDR3 is TGTGCCACCAGTGCCACGAACCGGGACTACCGCACAGATACGCAGTATTTT.

This clone was recorded once. J is TRBJ2-1 and V is TRBV6-6; 10 nucleotides line up with TRBD2. The germline CDR1 and CDR2 sequences are MNHNY and SVGAGI (reference sequence). Trimming took 10 bases from V and 8 from J; bases not matched to a gene: 14. This CDR3 has 15 amino acids. Here the CDR3 DNA reads TGTGCCACCAGGGGTTCTAGCGGGAGAATCCATGAGCAGTTCTTC. Translated: CATRGSSGRIHEQFF.

V usage is TRBV7-2 and J usage is TRBJ1-6; 7 bases agree with TRBD1. The CDR3 covers 15 residues. Germline loops: CDR1 SGHTA, CDR2 FQGNSA. V was clipped by 2 bases and J by 10 bases; unmatched bases: 8. This CDR3 is CASSLRAQGNSPLHF. CDR3 bases: TGTGCCAGCAGCTTAAGGGCACAGGGGAACTCACCCCTCCACTTT.

V usage is TRBV30 and J usage is TRBJ1-2; tentative D call: TRBD1 (5 bases). The CDR3 sequence is 10 residues long. The V end lost 5 bases, the J end lost 6 bases, and 7 bases lay between the germline ends. Germline V gene lookup returns CDR1 GTSNPN and CDR2 SVGIG (reference sequence). In DNA form, the CDR3 reads TGTGCCTGGGGGGCACATGGCTACACCTTC. It codes for CAWGAHGYTF.

J is TRBJ2-1 and V is TRBV25-1; 7 nucleotides align to TRBD2. CDR1 and CDR2 from the germline V gene are MGHDK and SYGVNS. Unmatched junction bases numbered 5, after V lost 6 bases and J lost 0 bases. This CDR3 spans 15 amino acids. CDR3 sequence: CASRGAGVSYNEQFF. The CDR3 DNA sequence: TGTGCCAGCAGAGGGGCGGGAGTCTCCTACAATGAGCAGTTCTTC.

By proportion, this clone is medium-sized (0.01 to 0.1%). Written as DNA, the CDR3 is TGTGCCAGCAGTTTACAACAGGGTCAGCCCCAGCATTTT. As protein: CASSLQQGQPQHF. J is TRBJ1-5 and V is TRBV6-5; TRBD1 might be the D (6 bases). The CDR3 has 13 residues. V shed 4 bases and J shed 6 bases, with 10 bases lying between them. Germline V gene sequence: CDR1 MNHEY, CDR2 SVGAGI.

The chain has TRBV5-8 and TRBJ2-2; 8 nucleotides align to TRBD2. The CDR3 consists of 15 residues. CDR1 and CDR2 (germline): SGHTS, YDEGEE. With V trimmed by 3 bases and J by 2 bases, 3 bases remained unmatched. The CDR3 sequence is CASSWTSPNTGELFF. For the CDR3, the DNA is TGTGCCAGCAGCTGGACTAGCCCAAACACCGGGGAGCTGTTTTTT.

The CDR3 DNA follows: TGTGCCAGCAGCCACACCGGGACAGGGACGATTGGCAATCAGCCCCAGCATTTT. This codes for CASSHTGTGTIGNQPQHF. The chain combines TRBV6-2 or TRBV6-3 with TRBJ1-5, with TRBD1 identical over 9 bases. CDR1 and CDR2 (germline): MNHEY, SVGEGT. The V and J ends lost 6 bases and 2 bases, in that order; junction bases with no gene match: 14. The CDR3 loop spans 18 amino acids.

The gene calls are TRBV2 and TRBJ1-5; 10 nucleotides agree with TRBD1. Germline assignment: CDR1 SNHLY and CDR2 FYNNEI. There are 15 residues in the CDR3. After removal of 6 bases from V and 1 base from J, the junction contained 3 bases not matched to a gene. The CDR3 is CASRGQGVSNQPQHF. CDR3 in DNA: TGTGCCAGCAGAGGACAGGGGGTAAGCAATCAGCCCCAGCATTTT.

This chain uses TRBV4-3 with TRBJ2-3, with D tentatively TRBD2 (5 bases). Germline assignment: CDR1 LGHNA and CDR2 YSLEER. Trimming removed 0 bases at V and 10 bases at J, with 8 bases between. This CDR3 is 12 amino acids long. The CDR3 here is CASSQDEGSQYF. As DNA, the CDR3 is TGCGCCAGCAGCCAAGATGAGGGTTCGCAGTATTTT.

J is TRBJ2-3 and V is TRBV6-2 or TRBV6-3; D possibly corresponds to TRBD2 (6 bases). The CDR3 covers 17 residues. Trimming took off 6 bases at V and 0 bases at J, with 19 bases between the two ends. Germline lookup yields CDR1 MNHEY and CDR2 SVGEGT. The CDR3 DNA follows: TGTGCCAGCAGCCGCGCCGGGCGCGGGGAAAGCACAGATACGCAGTATTTT. This gives the protein CASSRAGRGESTDTQYF.

There are a few counts of this clone. The chain employs TRBV12-3 or TRBV12-4 and TRBJ2-1, with 10 nucleotides matching TRBD2. The V gene end was trimmed by 6 bases and the J gene end by 7 bases; junction bases not matched to a gene: 3. The length of the CDR3 is 13 residues. The CDR3 here is CASRIAGGNEQFF. The CDR3 bases are TGTGCCAGCAGAATAGCGGGAGGTAATGAGCAGTTCTTC.

The genes are TRBV5-5 and TRBJ1-6, with D tentatively TRBD1 (5 bases). Germline CDR1 is SGHKS and CDR2 is YYEKEE (reference sequence). The V end was cut by 0 bases, the J end by 13 bases, with 20 bases between. The CDR3 has 16 amino acids. The CDR3 DNA reads as TGTGCCAGCAGCTTGGCCTTAGGGGCACCTAGAGATCCCCTCCACTTT. This sequence encodes CASSLALGAPRDPLHF.

The V and J genes are TRBV18 and TRBJ2-5; 8 bases are shared with TRBD1. This CDR3 has 12 amino acids. CDR1 and CDR2 (germline): KGHSH, LQKENI. V trimming: 3 bases; J trimming: 7 bases; junction bases outside the gene matches: 1. CDR3 DNA sequence: TGTGCCAGCTCACCTCAGGGGGCGACCCAGTACTTC. Translated, it gives CASSPQGATQYF.

The rearrangement links TRBV9 to TRBJ1-2, with D perhaps TRBD1 (6 bases). The V and J ends lost 0 bases and 11 bases respectively, with 17 bases between them. This CDR3 region has 14 residues. The germline V gene encodes CDR1 SGDLS and CDR2 YYNGEE. The CDR3 nucleotides read TGTGCCAGCAGCGTAGCTGGGCAGGGGAATCGTTACACCTTC. Amino acid sequence: CASSVAGQGNRYTF.

The chain couples TRBV10-3 to TRBJ1-2; TRBD1 matches at 8 bases. V shed 8 bases and J 5 bases; nucleotides not matched to a gene: 7. The CDR3 extends over 13 amino acids. Per the germline V gene, CDR1 is ENHRY and CDR2 is SYGVKD. The chain's CDR3 is CAIGDRKTYGYTF. The DNA for the CDR3 is TGTGCCATCGGGGACAGGAAAACTTATGGCTACACCTTC.

This CDR3 reads CASRFDRPNTEAFF. The CDR3 DNA follows: TGTGCCAGTAGGTTCGACAGGCCGAACACTGAAGCTTTCTTT. J is TRBJ1-1 and V is TRBV19; perhaps TRBD1 as D (6 bases). The V end lost 6 bases, the J end lost 1 base, and 12 bases lay between the germline ends. Germline lookup yields CDR1 LNHDA and CDR2 SQIVND (reference sequence). The CDR3 runs to 14 residues.

The chain joins TRBV7-2 to TRBJ2-1; a weak D match, TRBD2 (6 bases). CDR1 is SGHTA and CDR2 is FQGNSA in the germline V gene. The V end was cut by 10 bases, the J end by 6 bases, with 16 bases between. This CDR3 region has 13 residues. CDR3 nucleotides: TGTGCCATACTGACTAGTCTTGCCAATGAGCAGTTCTTC. Amino acid sequence: CAILTSLANEQFF.